What follows describes a single T cell receptor (beta chain). Its antigen remains unknown. This CDR3 region has 14 residues. The immunoSEQ assay was v3.0, run at survey level. Sequencing efforts were directed toward roughly 40,000-50,000 T-cell genomes per sample. Method: immunoSEQ multiplex PCR; TCRdb's copy keeps in-frame clones and lacks some. Of roughly 15,000 clones listed, roughly 88% are singletons. The data belong to a study of long-term antiretroviral therapy in people with HIV. General study findings and limits: The study found narrower CDR3 length ranges in HIV repertoires than in controls.

This receptor was taken from a man aged 40-49 years with HIV. The specimen was unsorted PBMCs, collected 6.2 years after starting antiretroviral therapy. The V and J genes are TRBV21-1 and TRBJ1-4. TRBV21-1 counts as a pseudogene. CDR3 DNA sequence: TGTGCCAGCAGCAGGAGAAGACCTAATGAAAAACTGTTTTTT. Amino acid sequence: CASSRRRPNEKLFF.